Sequencing of this TCR beta chain was carried out in a study of blood T cell repertoires in COVID-19. The overall study: The samples span acute and convalescent COVID-19 from the United States, Italy and Spain. The cDNA or gDNA used as material had been derived from T cells, B-cell-depleted T cells, or PBMCs.

Comment on this clone: The sample carries other DNA sequences with the same CDR3.

V was clipped by 1 base and J by 3 bases, with 6 bases between them. The CDR3 is made up of 13 amino acids. Per germline, CDR1 LGHDT and CDR2 YNNKEL (reference sequence). Per the original methods: Amplification of reference gene primers provided the estimated nucleated cell counts. This table comes from immunoSEQ multiplex PCR, and its TCRdb copy is limited to in-frame clones, with some not included. V and J calls and clone size follow that table, whereas D and trimming were derived from the DNA. This table has about 76,000 clones, 70% to 80% appearing once. The material sequenced was peripheral blood. The rearrangement links TRBV3-1 (or the pseudogene TRBV3-2) to TRBJ2-5; possible D gene TRBD2, 6 bases. The sequence came from a man in his 70s with acute or convalescent COVID-19. In nucleotides, the CDR3 is TGTGCCAGCAGCCAAGGGAGGGAAGAGACCCAGTACTTC. Translation: CASSQGREETQYF.